Sequencing of this TCR beta chain was carried out in a study of PD-L1 blockade in urothelial cancer. Study in general: Atezolizumab at 1,200 mg intravenously every 3 weeks was started by patients in 2014. Analyzed time points were 3 weeks (second dose) and 6 weeks after therapy began.

A spike-in of synthetic TCR analog templates was added to each PCR. Generated by immunoSEQ multiplex PCR, the TCRdb table keeps only in-frame clones and is missing some. The sample lists some 110,000 clones, more than 85% occurring once. Regarding the study as a whole: A pretreatment blood TCR clonality that fell below the median predicted better progression-free and overall survival.

Comments on this clone: Antigen: not known.

The CDR3 is made up of 15 amino acids. V lost 1 base and J lost 5, with 15 bases in between. Germline V lookup: CDR1 SGHNT, CDR2 YYREEE (reference sequence). Time point denoted: peripheral blood 6 weeks after treatment start. V and J are TRBV5-4 and TRBJ2-5; a weak D match, TRBD2 (7 bases). Specimen: PBMCs, collected around atezolizumab (anti-PD-L1) treatment. The sequence was obtained from a man in his fifties or sixties with urothelial cancer. The CDR3 nucleotides read TGTGCCAGCAGCTTGTTAGGGGGGGCCGGGGAGACCCAGTACTTC. Encoded protein: CASSLLGGAGETQYF.